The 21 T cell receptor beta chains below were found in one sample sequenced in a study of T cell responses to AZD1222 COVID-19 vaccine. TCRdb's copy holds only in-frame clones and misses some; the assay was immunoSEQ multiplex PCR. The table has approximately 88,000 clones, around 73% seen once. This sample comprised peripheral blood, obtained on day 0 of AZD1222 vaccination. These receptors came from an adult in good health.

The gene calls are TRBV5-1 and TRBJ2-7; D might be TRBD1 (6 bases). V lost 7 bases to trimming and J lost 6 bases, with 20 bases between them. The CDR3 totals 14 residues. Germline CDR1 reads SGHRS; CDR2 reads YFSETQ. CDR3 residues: CASAQQGNVGEQYF. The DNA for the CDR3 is TGCGCCAGCGCCCAACAGGGAAACGTTGGCGAGCAGTACTTC.

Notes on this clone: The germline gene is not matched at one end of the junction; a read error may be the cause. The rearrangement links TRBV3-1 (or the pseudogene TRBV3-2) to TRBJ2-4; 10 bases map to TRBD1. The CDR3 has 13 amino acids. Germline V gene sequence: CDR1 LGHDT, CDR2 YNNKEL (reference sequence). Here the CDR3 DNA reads TGTGCCAGCAGCCAAGGACAGGGGGCTACGAGCGTTTTC. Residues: CASSQGQGATSVF.

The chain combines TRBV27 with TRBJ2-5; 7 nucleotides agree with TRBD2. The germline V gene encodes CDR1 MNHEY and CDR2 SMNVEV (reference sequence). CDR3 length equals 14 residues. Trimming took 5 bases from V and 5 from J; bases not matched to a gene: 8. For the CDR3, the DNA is TGTGCCAGCAGTCACTCCGGGACTAAGGAGACCCAGTACTTC. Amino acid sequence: CASSHSGTKETQYF.

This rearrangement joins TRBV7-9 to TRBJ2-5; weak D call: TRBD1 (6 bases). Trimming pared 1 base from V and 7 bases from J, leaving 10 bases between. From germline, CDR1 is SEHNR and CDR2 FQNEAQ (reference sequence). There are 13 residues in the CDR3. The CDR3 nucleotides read TGTGCCAGCAGCTTAGGGACAGTTAGGACCCAGTACTTC. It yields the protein CASSLGTVRTQYF.

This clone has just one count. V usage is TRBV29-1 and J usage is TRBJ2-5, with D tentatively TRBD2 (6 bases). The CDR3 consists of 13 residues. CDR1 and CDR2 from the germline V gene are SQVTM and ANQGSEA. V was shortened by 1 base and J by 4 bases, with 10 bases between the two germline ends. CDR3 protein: CSVEVGLGETQYF. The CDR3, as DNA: TGCAGCGTTGAAGTGGGACTCGGAGAGACCCAGTACTTC.

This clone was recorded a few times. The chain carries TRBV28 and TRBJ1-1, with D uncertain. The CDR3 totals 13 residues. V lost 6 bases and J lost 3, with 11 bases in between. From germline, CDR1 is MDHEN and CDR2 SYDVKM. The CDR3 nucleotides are TGTGCCAGCAGGTCTCGGGAGTACACTGAAGCTTTCTTT. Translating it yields CASRSREYTEAFF.

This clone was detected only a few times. The CDR3 region has the DNA TGTGCCAGCAGCCACCGACTAGCCCCCACAGATACGCAGTATTTT. Translating gives CASSHRLAPTDTQYF. This rearrangement joins TRBV3-1 (or the pseudogene TRBV3-2) to TRBJ2-3, with TRBD2 matching over 7 bases. V shed 3 bases, J shed 2 bases, and the junction held 5 bases outside the gene matches. Germline lookup yields CDR1 LGHDT and CDR2 YNNKEL (reference sequence). There are 15 residues in the CDR3.

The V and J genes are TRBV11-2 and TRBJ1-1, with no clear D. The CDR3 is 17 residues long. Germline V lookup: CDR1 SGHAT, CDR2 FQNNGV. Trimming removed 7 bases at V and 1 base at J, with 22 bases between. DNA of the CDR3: TGTGCCAGCATCAACTTCCCCCTGGCAGATGCGAACACTGAAGCTTTCTTT. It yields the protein CASINFPLADANTEAFF.

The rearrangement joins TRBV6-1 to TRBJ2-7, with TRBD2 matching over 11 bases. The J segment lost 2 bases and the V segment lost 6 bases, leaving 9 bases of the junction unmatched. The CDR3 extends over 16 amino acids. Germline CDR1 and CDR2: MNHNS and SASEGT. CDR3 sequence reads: CASSEPGLAAPYEQYF. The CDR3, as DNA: TGTGCCAGCAGCGAACCGGGACTAGCGGCCCCCTACGAGCAGTACTTC.

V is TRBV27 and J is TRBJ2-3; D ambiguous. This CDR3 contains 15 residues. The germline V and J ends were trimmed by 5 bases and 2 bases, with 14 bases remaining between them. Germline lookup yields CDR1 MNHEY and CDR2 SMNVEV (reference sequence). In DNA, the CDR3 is TGTGCCAGCAGTCCCACTCCCTATTACACAGATACGCAGTATTTT. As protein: CASSPTPYYTDTQYF.

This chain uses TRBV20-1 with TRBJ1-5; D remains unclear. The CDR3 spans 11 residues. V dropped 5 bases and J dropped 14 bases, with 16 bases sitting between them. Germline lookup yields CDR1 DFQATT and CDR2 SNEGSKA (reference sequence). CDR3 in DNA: TGCAGTGCTCGCCCCGCAGCCTCCGAGCATTTT. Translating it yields CSARPAASEHF.

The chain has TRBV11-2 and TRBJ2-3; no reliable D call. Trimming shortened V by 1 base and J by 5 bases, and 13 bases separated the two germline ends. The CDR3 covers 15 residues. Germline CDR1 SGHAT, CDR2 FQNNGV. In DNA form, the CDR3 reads TGTGCCAGCAGCTTAGGGCAAGGAAAGGGAGATACGCAGTATTTT. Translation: CASSLGQGKGDTQYF.

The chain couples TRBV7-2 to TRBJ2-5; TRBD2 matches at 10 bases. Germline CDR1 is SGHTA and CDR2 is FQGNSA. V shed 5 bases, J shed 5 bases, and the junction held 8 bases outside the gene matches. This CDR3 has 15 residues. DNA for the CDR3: TGTGCCAGCAGCCGTGCAGCGGGGGGGGCGGAGACCCAGTACTTC. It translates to CASSRAAGGAETQYF.

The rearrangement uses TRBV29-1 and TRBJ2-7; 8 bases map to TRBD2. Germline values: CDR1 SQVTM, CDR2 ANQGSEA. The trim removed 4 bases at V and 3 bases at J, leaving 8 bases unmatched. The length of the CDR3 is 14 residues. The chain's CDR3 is CSVGALAGGYEQYF. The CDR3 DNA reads TGCAGCGTTGGGGCCCTGGCGGGAGGCTACGAGCAGTACTTC.

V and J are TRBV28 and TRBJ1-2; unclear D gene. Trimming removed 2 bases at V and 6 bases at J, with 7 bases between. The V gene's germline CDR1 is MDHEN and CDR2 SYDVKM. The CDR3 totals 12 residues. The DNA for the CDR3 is TGTGCCAGCAGTTTAGAACTAAATGGCTACACCTTC. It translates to CASSLELNGYTF.

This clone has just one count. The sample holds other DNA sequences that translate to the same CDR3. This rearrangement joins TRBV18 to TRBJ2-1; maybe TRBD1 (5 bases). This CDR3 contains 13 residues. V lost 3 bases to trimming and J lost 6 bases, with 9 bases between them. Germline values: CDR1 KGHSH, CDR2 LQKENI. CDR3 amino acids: CASSPDSFNEQFF. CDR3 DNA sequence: TGTGCCAGCTCACCCGACAGTTTCAATGAGCAGTTCTTC. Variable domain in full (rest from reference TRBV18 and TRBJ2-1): NAGVMQNPRHLVRRRGQEARLRCSPMKGHSHVYWYRQLPEEGLKFMVYLQKENIIDESGMPKERFSAEFPKEGPSILRIQQVVRGDSAAYFCASSPDSFNEQFFGPGTRLTVL.

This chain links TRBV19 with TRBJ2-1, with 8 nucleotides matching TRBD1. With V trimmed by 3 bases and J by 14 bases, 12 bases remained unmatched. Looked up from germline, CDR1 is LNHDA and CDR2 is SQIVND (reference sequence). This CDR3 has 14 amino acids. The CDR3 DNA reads TGTGCCAGTAGTATTGGCAGACAGGGGCTATGGAAGTTCTTC. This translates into CASSIGRQGLWKFF. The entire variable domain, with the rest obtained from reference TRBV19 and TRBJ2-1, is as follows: DGGITQSPKYLFRKEGQNVTLSCEQNLNHDAMYWYRQDPGQGLRLIYYSQIVNDFQKGDIAEGYSVSREKKESFPLTVTSAQKNPTAFYLCASSIGRQGLWKFFGPGTRLTVL.

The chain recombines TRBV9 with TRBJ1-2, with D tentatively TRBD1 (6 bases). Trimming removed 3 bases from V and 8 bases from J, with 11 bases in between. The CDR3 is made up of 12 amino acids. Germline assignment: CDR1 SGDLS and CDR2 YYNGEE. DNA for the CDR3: TGTGCCAGCAGCGATACAGGGTGGGGCTACACCTTC. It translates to CASSDTGWGYTF. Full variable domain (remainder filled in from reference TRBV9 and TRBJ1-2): DSGVTQTPKHLITATGQRVTLRCSPRSGDLSVYWYQQSLDQGLQFLIQYYNGEERAKGNILERFSAQQFPDLHSELNLSSLELGDSALYFCASSDTGWGYTFGSGTRLTVV.

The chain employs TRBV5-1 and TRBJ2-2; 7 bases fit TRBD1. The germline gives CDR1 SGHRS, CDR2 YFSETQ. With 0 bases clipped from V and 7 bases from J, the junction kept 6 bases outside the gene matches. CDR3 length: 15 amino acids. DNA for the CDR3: TGCGCCAGCAGCTTGGCGCAGGGGGAGATCGGGGAGCTGTTTTTT. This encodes CASSLAQGEIGELFF.

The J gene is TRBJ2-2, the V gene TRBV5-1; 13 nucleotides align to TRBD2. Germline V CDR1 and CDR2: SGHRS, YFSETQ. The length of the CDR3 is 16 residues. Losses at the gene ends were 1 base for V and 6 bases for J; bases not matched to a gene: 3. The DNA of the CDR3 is TGCGCCAGCAGCTTGAGTGGACTAGCGGGAGCCGGGGAGCTGTTTTTT. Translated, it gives CASSLSGLAGAGELFF.

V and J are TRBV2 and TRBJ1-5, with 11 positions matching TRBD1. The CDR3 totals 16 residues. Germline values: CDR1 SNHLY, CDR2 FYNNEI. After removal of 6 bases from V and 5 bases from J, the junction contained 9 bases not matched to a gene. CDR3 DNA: TGTGCCAGCAGAGATATGGACAGGGGGCTAGATCAGCCCCAGCATTTT. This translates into CASRDMDRGLDQPQHF. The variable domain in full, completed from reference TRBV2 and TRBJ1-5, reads EPEVTQTPSHQVTQMGQEVILRCVPISNHLYFYWYRQILGQKVEFLVSFYNNEISEKSEIFDDQFSVERPDGSNFTLKIRSTKLEDSAMYFCASRDMDRGLDQPQHFGDGTRLSIL.